One sample yielded the 24 T cell receptor beta chains listed below, sequenced in a study of T cell repertoires in Merkel cell carcinoma. Method: immunoSEQ multiplex PCR; TCRdb's copy keeps in-frame clones and lacks some. The data show 11,000 to 15,000 clones, roughly 72% seen once. The specimen sequenced was tumor tissue. These receptors originate from an adult with Merkel cell carcinoma.

This chain connects TRBV6-5 to TRBJ1-1, with 7 bases lining up with TRBD1. Germline loops: CDR1 MNHEY, CDR2 SVGAGI. Germline trimming cut 2 bases from V and 3 bases from J; bases unmatched to any gene: 6. The CDR3 has 15 amino acids. The CDR3 DNA sequence: TGTGCCAGCAGTTACGGGGGCAGGGGGGACACTGAAGCTTTCTTT. Protein sequence: CASSYGGRGDTEAFF.

V and J are TRBV7-2 and TRBJ1-1, with D perhaps matching TRBD1 (6 bases). The V end was cut by 1 base, the J end by 0 bases, with 15 bases between. CDR1 and CDR2 from the germline V gene are SGHTA and FQGNSA. This CDR3 has 17 residues. The CDR3: CASSLGPPQGLNTEAFF. The CDR3 region has the DNA TGTGCCAGCAGCTTAGGGCCACCACAGGGATTGAACACTGAAGCTTTCTTT.

The V call is TRBV11-3, the J call TRBJ2-3; D uncertain. Trimming cost V 1 base and J 0 bases, with 5 bases left between them. Germline values: CDR1 SGHNT, CDR2 YENEEA. The CDR3 loop spans 14 amino acids. Written as DNA, the CDR3 is TGTGCCAGCAGCTTAGGGTCTAGCACAGATACGCAGTATTTT. Protein product: CASSLGSSTDTQYF.

V gene TRBV28 combines with J gene TRBJ2-2, with 8 bases that match TRBD1. From germline, CDR1 is MDHEN and CDR2 SYDVKM. The CDR3 has 14 residues. J gave up 4 bases and V 4 bases, and 2 bases lay outside the gene matches. In nucleotides, the CDR3 is TGTGCCAGCAGTTGGACAGGGACCACCGGGGAGCTGTTTTTT. Translated, it gives CASSWTGTTGELFF.

This rearrangement joins TRBV3-1 (or the pseudogene TRBV3-2) to TRBJ2-1, with 9 bases identical to TRBD2. CDR3 length: 18 residues. After removal of 1 base from V and 2 bases from J, the junction contained 9 bases not matched to a gene. The germline V gene has CDR1 LGHDT and CDR2 YNNKEL (reference sequence). The CDR3 reads CASSQGIRAGGTYNEQFF. CDR3 bases: TGTGCCAGCAGCCAAGGGATCAGAGCGGGGGGTACCTACAATGAGCAGTTCTTC.

The chain has TRBV23-1 and TRBJ1-2; D gene uncertain. TRBV23-1 is an ORF, and what it does is uncertain. Trimming took 5 bases from V and 2 from J, leaving 12 bases between them. CDR3 size: 14 residues. CDR3 sequence: CASSKRRTNYGYTF. The CDR3 nucleotides read TGCGCCAGCAGTAAACGGAGGACGAACTATGGCTACACCTTC.

The V call is TRBV30, the J call TRBJ1-1; TRBD1 might be the D (5 bases). Looked up from germline, CDR1 is GTSNPN and CDR2 is SVGIG (reference sequence). Trimming took off 1 base at V and 6 bases at J, with 18 bases between the two ends. This CDR3 has 15 residues. CDR3 sequence reads: CAWSGLGGGKPEAFF. The DNA for the CDR3 is TGTGCCTGGAGTGGTCTCGGGGGGGGAAAGCCTGAAGCTTTCTTT. Complete variable domain (other parts from reference TRBV30 and TRBJ1-1): SQTIHQWPATLVQPVGSPLSLECTVEGTSNPNLYWYRQAAGRGLQLLFYSVGIGQISSEVPQNLSASRPQDRQFILSSKKLLLSDSGFYLCAWSGLGGGKPEAFFGQGTRLTVV.

The chain carries TRBV7-8 and TRBJ2-7; D is unresolved. Per the germline V gene, CDR1 is SGHVS and CDR2 is FQNEAQ. The CDR3 is 15 residues long. V dropped 5 bases and J dropped 0 bases, with 14 bases sitting between them. CDR3 DNA: TGTGCCAGCAGCCTGGCCGGATTGCGCTCCTACGAGCAGTACTTC. Protein product: CASSLAGLRSYEQYF.

The CDR3 spells CASSSWDSSGNTIYF. The CDR3 DNA sequence: TGTGCCAGCAGCTCCTGGGACAGCTCTGGAAACACCATATATTTT. J is TRBJ1-3 and V is TRBV7-2; 7 bases match TRBD1. The CDR3 totals 15 residues. Germline V CDR1 and CDR2: SGHTA, FQGNSA. V dropped 4 bases and J dropped 0; count of bases not matched to a gene: 3.

The rearrangement links TRBV2 to TRBJ2-7; D not certain. This CDR3 is 12 amino acids long. Looked up from germline, CDR1 is SNHLY and CDR2 is FYNNEI. V lost 1 base and J 3 bases, leaving 4 bases between the germline ends. CDR3 residues: CASSEVYYEQYF. The CDR3 DNA reads as TGTGCCAGCAGTGAAGTATACTACGAGCAGTACTTC.

The chain combines TRBV7-3 with TRBJ2-3, with 7 bases identical to TRBD2. The V segment lost 5 bases and the J segment 4 bases; nucleotides outside the gene matches: 6. There are 14 residues in the CDR3. Looked up from germline, CDR1 is SGHTA and CDR2 is FQGTGA. CDR3 in DNA: TGTGCCAGCAGCCCAGGGAGGGGCTCAGATACGCAGTATTTT. Its protein is CASSPGRGSDTQYF.

This clone was detected a few times. The rearrangement joins TRBV6-5 to TRBJ2-1; 10 bases agree with TRBD2. The CDR3 is 13 residues long. Germline trimming cut 7 bases from V and 6 bases from J; bases unmatched to any gene: 3. Germline V lookup: CDR1 MNHEY, CDR2 SVGAGI. The CDR3 region is CASIAGGLNEQFF. The CDR3 DNA reads TGTGCCAGCATAGCGGGAGGTCTCAATGAGCAGTTCTTC.

This clone came up a few times. This sequence joins TRBV7-9 and TRBJ1-4; D gene uncertain. Germline V gene lookup returns CDR1 SEHNR and CDR2 FQNEAQ (reference sequence). Trimming left V 5 bases short and J 7 bases short, with 17 bases between. The CDR3 runs to 15 residues. CDR3 DNA: TGTGCCAGCAGCCCCGGAGACGGCGACGGTGAAAAACTGTTTTTT. This codes for CASSPGDGDGEKLFF. Complete variable domain (other parts from reference TRBV7-9 and TRBJ1-4): DTGVSQNPRHKITKRGQNVTFRCDPISEHNRLYWYRQTLGQGPEFLTYFQNEAQLEKSRLLSDRFSAERPKGSFSTLEIQRTEQGDSAMYLCASSPGDGDGEKLFFGSGTQLSVL.

The chain is built from TRBV10-3 and TRBJ2-7; a possible D gene is TRBD1 (5 bases). Trimming pared 4 bases from V and 0 bases from J, leaving 13 bases between. CDR3 length equals 15 residues. Germline CDR1 and CDR2: ENHRY and SYGVKD. CDR3 amino acids: CAISAFDQGSYEQYF. The CDR3 DNA is TGTGCCATCAGTGCGTTCGACCAGGGCTCCTACGAGCAGTACTTC.

This chain connects TRBV20-1 to TRBJ2-4; the D gene is possibly TRBD2 (5 bases). The CDR3 is 16 amino acids. The V end was cut by 3 bases, the J end by 0 bases, with 15 bases between. The germline V gene has CDR1 DFQATT and CDR2 SNEGSKA (reference sequence). Here the CDR3 reads CSASLSGTLAKNIQYF. For the CDR3, the DNA is TGCAGTGCTAGTTTATCGGGAACTCTAGCCAAAAACATTCAGTACTTC.

This clone was seen a handful of times. The rearrangement uses TRBV5-4 and TRBJ1-1; 11 positions agree with TRBD1. CDR3 size: 16 residues. The germline V gene has CDR1 SGHNT and CDR2 YYREEE (reference sequence). Trimming cost V 0 bases and J 5 bases; bases outside gene matches: 6. The CDR3, as DNA: TGTGCCAGCAGCTTGGTTGTCGGGACAGGGGGGACTGAAGCTTTCTTT. This codes for CASSLVVGTGGTEAFF.

CDR3 sequence: CASSQGSPYEQYF. The CDR3 nucleotides read TGCGCCAGCAGCCAGGGTTCGCCCTACGAGCAGTACTTC. This chain connects TRBV4-1 to TRBJ2-7; D ambiguous. CDR1 is MGHRA and CDR2 is YSYEKL in the germline V gene. The germline V and J ends were trimmed by 3 bases and 2 bases, with 8 bases remaining between them. CDR3 length equals 13 residues.

In nucleotides, the CDR3 is TGTGCCAGCAGCGTAGGCCCTCGACAATCGAGCTCCTACGAGCAGTACTTC. Its protein product is CASSVGPRQSSSYEQYF. This rearrangement joins TRBV9 to TRBJ2-7; no reliable D call. CDR3 size: 17 residues. Trimming pared 0 bases from V and 0 bases from J, leaving 16 bases between. CDR1 is SGDLS and CDR2 is YYNGEE in the germline V gene. Drawing the rest from reference TRBV9 and TRBJ2-7, the complete variable domain is DSGVTQTPKHLITATGQRVTLRCSPRSGDLSVYWYQQSLDQGLQFLIQYYNGEERAKGNILERFSAQQFPDLHSELNLSSLELGDSALYFCASSVGPRQSSSYEQYFGPGTRLTVT.

The gene calls are TRBV6-5 and TRBJ1-6, with a tentative D call TRBD1 (6 bases). CDR1 and CDR2 from the germline V gene are MNHEY and SVGAGI. Trimming stripped 7 bases from V and 9 bases from J, with 19 bases between. This CDR3 spans 15 amino acids. The CDR3 nucleotides read TGTGCCAGCACCATCAAGGGACATGTTAGTTCACCCCTCCACTTT. Encoded protein: CASTIKGHVSSPLHF.

This chain links TRBV19 with TRBJ2-1, with D perhaps TRBD1 or TRBD2 (6 bases each). The CDR3 extends over 15 amino acids. Germline assignment: CDR1 LNHDA and CDR2 SQIVND (reference sequence). V was clipped by 5 bases and J by 2 bases, with 13 bases between them. CDR3 residues: CASSPWGAPYNEQFF. CDR3 in DNA: TGTGCCAGTAGTCCCTGGGGGGCCCCCTACAATGAGCAGTTCTTC.

This sequence joins TRBV6-2 or TRBV6-3 and TRBJ2-7; possibly TRBD1 or TRBD2 for D (5 bases each). Trimming left V 3 bases short and J 6 bases short, with 18 bases between. The CDR3 has 15 amino acids. Germline V CDR1 and CDR2: MNHEY, SVGEGT. As DNA, the CDR3 is TGTGCCAGCAGTTATATACAATTTCGGGGCTCCGAGCAGTACTTC. It yields the protein CASSYIQFRGSEQYF.

The rearrangement links TRBV5-6 to TRBJ2-1, with 8 bases aligning to TRBD2. This CDR3 contains 17 residues. The germline CDR1 and CDR2 sequences are SGHDT and YYEEEE. Trimming at V came to 1 base and at J to 0 bases, leaving 6 bases not matched to a gene. CDR3 sequence reads: CASSLPGGGSSYNEQFF. CDR3 DNA: TGTGCCAGCAGCTTGCCGGGAGGGGGGAGCTCCTACAATGAGCAGTTCTTC.

This clone was observed once. The chain is built from TRBV28 and TRBJ1-5; the D gene is possibly TRBD1 (5 bases). The ends were cut back, 7 bases at V and 5 bases at J, with 18 bases in the middle. The CDR3 is 15 amino acids. Germline CDR1 reads MDHEN; CDR2 reads SYDVKM. The DNA for the CDR3 is TGTGCCAGCATGGGCGGGGGTTCAGCCTATCAGCCCCAGCATTTT. Encoded protein: CASMGGGSAYQPQHF.

This clone was recorded once. This chain joins TRBV7-2 and TRBJ2-5; D tentatively reads TRBD1 or TRBD2 (6 bases each). CDR1 is SGHTA, CDR2 FQGNSA, per germline. V lost 6 bases and J 5 bases, leaving 19 bases between the germline ends. The CDR3 has 15 residues. The CDR3 bases are TGTGCCAGCAGTCGAGGGGGGCCCCTCGGGGAGACCCAGTACTTC. It translates to CASSRGGPLGETQYF.